This TCR beta chain was recorded in a study of T-cell reconstitution after alpha-beta-depleted transplantation in children. Overall study results and limits: Newly generated T cells supplied most T-cell counts and diversity one year post-transplant.

The TCRbeta library was prepared with unique molecular identifiers. TCRdb re-called the PCR reads through MiXCR, storing one row per CDR3 protein. This table holds around 370,000 distinct CDR3 sequences, roughly 16% found once. V dropped 5 bases and J dropped 9 bases, with 20 bases sitting between them. The germline CDR1 and CDR2 sequences are SGHVS and FQNEAQ. This CDR3 is 15 amino acids long. A few counts support this clonotype. The target antigen is unknown. The sequence was collected from a male patient between 2 and 15 years old who had a stem cell transplant for acute lymphoblastic leukemia, so the T cells may come from the graft donor. The sample in question was PBMCs, mostly from graft donor cells, obtained 360 days after TCRalphabeta/CD19-depleted stem cell transplant. The J gene is TRBJ2-1, the V gene TRBV7-8, with D perhaps TRBD1 or TRBD2 (5 bases each). CDR3 in DNA: TGTGCCAGCAGCCCCAGTGGTGGGGCGGGCGTTGAGCAGTTCTTC. It yields the protein CASSPSGGAGVEQFF.